The entry below gives a single T cell receptor beta chain sequence along with its context. The antigen remains unidentified. With 5 bases clipped from V and 6 bases from J, the junction kept 11 bases outside the gene matches. CDR1 and CDR2 from the germline V gene are LNHDA and SQIVND (reference sequence). The CDR3 extends over 15 amino acids. Produced via immunoSEQ multiplex PCR; TCRdb's table is partial and in-frame only. The sample has more than 120,000 clones; about nine tenths are singletons. This record belongs to a study of T cell responses to AZD1222 COVID-19 vaccine. Study conclusions and caveats: Females made up more of the donors, who were largely white British, and clonal diversity may have come out too low. Along spike, vaccine-associated CD4 TCRs were found throughout, with dominance at 160-218 and 743-854.

The chain recombines TRBV19 with TRBJ1-1, with 8 bases fitting TRBD1. The source was peripheral blood, collected 28 days after the second AZD1222 dose. This receptor was obtained from an adult who received the AZD1222 COVID-19 vaccine. CDR3: CASSRRTGGSAEAFF. The CDR3 bases are TGTGCCAGTAGTCGAAGAACAGGGGGTAGCGCTGAAGCTTTCTTT.